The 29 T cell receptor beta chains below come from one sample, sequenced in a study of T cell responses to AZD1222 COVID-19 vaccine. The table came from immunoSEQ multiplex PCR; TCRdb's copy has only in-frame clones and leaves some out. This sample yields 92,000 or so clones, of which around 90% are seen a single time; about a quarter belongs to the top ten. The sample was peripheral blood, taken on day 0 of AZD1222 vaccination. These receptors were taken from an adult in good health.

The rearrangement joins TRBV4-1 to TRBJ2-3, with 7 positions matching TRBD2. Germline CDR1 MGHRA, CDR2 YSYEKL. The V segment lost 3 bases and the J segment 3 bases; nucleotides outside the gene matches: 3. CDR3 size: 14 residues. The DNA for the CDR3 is TGCGCCAGCAGCCACCCGGGGGGTACAGATACGCAGTATTTT. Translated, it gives CASSHPGGTDTQYF.

The DNA for the CDR3 is TGTGCCAGCGAGGGTCTTTCCTACTATGGCTACACCTTC. As protein: CASEGLSYYGYTF. The chain uses TRBV28 and TRBJ1-2; D uncertain. V was shortened by 8 bases and J by 3 bases, with 13 bases between the two germline ends. Germline V gives CDR1 MDHEN, CDR2 SYDVKM. The CDR3 sequence is 13 residues long.

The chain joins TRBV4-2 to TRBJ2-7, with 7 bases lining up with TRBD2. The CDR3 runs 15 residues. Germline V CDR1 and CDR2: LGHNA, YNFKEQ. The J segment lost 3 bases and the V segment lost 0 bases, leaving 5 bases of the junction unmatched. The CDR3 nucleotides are TGTGCCAGCAGCCAAGAGGCTAGCGGTAACTACGAGCAGTACTTC. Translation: CASSQEASGNYEQYF.

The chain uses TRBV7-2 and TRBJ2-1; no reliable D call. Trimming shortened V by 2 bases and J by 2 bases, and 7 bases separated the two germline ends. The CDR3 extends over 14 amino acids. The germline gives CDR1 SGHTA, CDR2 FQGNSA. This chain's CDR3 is CASSLQQTYNEQFF. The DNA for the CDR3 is TGTGCCAGCAGCTTACAGCAGACCTACAATGAGCAGTTCTTC.

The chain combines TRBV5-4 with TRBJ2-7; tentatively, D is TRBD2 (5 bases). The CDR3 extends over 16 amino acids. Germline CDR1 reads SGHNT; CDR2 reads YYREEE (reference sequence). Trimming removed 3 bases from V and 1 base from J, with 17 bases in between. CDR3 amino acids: CASSSPGVGSSYEQYF. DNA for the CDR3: TGTGCCAGCAGCTCCCCCGGGGTAGGCTCATCCTACGAGCAGTACTTC.

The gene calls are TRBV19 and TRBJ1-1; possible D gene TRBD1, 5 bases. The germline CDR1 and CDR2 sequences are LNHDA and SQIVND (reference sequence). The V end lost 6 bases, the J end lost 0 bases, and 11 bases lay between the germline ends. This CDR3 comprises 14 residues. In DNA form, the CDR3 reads TGTGCCAGTAGCCGACAGATGATGAACACTGAAGCTTTCTTT. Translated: CASSRQMMNTEAFF. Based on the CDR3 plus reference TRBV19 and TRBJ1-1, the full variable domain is DGGITQSPKYLFRKEGQNVTLSCEQNLNHDAMYWYRQDPGQGLRLIYYSQIVNDFQKGDIAEGYSVSREKKESFPLTVTSAQKNPTAFYLCASSRQMMNTEAFFGQGTRLTVV.

CDR3 coding DNA: TGTGCCAGCAGCCAAGTCTTCCCGAGGCTTGATAGCTACGAGCAGTACTTC. Translation: CASSQVFPRLDSYEQYF. The J gene is TRBJ2-7, the V gene TRBV3-1 (or the pseudogene TRBV3-2); D call uncertain. Trimming pared 1 base from V and 3 bases from J, leaving 19 bases between. Germline-derived CDR1 and CDR2 are LGHDT and YNNKEL (reference sequence). The CDR3 is made up of 17 amino acids.

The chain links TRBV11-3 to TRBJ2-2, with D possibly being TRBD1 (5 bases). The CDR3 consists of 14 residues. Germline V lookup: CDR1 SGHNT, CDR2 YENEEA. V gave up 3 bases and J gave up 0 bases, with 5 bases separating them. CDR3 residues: CASSLTANTGELFF. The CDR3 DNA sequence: TGTGCCAGCAGCTTGACAGCGAACACCGGGGAGCTGTTTTTT. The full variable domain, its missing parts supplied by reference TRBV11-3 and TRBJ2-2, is EAGVVQSPRYKIIEKKQPVAFWCNPISGHNTLYWYLQNLGQGPELLIRYENEEAVDDSQLPKDRFSAERLKGVDSTLKIQPAELGDSAVYLCASSLTANTGELFFGEGSRLTVL.

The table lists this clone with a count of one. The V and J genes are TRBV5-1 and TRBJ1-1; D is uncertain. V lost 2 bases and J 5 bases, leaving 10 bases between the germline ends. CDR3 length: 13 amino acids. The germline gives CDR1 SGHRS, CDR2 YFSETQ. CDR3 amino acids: CASSLVVGTEAFF. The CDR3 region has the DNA TGCGCCAGCAGCTTAGTGGTTGGGACTGAAGCTTTCTTT.

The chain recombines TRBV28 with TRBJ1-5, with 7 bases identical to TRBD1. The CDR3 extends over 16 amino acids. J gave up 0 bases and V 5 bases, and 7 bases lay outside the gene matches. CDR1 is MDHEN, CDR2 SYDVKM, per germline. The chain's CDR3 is CASSDGRGNSNQPQHF. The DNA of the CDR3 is TGTGCCAGCAGTGACGGCAGGGGGAATAGCAATCAGCCCCAGCATTTT.

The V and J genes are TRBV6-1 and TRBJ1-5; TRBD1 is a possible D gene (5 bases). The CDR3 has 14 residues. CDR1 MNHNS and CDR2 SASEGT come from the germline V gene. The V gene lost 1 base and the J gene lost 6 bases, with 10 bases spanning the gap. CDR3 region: CASSEGDYGQPQHF. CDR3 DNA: TGTGCCAGCAGTGAAGGGGACTACGGTCAGCCCCAGCATTTT.

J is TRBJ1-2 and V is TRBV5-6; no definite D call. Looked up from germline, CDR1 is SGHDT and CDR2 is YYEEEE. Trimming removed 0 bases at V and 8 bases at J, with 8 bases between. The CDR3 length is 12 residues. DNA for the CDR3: TGTGCCAGCAGCTTGGACTCTCGGGGCTACACCTTC. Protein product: CASSLDSRGYTF.

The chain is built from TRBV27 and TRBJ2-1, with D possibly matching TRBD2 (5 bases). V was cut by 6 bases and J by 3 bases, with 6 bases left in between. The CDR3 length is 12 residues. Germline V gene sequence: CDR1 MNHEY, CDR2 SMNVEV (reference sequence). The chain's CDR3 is CASSDYYNEQFF. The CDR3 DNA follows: TGTGCCAGCAGCGACTACTACAATGAGCAGTTCTTC.

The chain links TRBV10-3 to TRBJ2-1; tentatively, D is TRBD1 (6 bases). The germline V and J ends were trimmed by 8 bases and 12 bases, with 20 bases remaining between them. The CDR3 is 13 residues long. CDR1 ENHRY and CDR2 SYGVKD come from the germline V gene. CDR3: CAILGRQGQPQFF. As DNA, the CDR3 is TGTGCCATCCTCGGCCGGCAGGGGCAACCGCAGTTCTTC.

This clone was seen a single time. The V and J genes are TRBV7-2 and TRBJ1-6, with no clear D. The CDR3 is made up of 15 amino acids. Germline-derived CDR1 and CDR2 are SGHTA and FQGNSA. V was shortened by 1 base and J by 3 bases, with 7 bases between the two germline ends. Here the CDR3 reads CASSLVHGYNSPLHF. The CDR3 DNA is TGTGCCAGCAGCTTAGTGCACGGCTATAATTCACCCCTCCACTTT.

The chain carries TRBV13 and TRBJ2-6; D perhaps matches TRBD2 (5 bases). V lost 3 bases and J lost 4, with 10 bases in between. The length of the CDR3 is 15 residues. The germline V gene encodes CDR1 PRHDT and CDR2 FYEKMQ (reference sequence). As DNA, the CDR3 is TGTGCCAGCAGCTTCTGGGAGTCAGGGGCCAACGTCCTGACTTTC. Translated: CASSFWESGANVLTF.

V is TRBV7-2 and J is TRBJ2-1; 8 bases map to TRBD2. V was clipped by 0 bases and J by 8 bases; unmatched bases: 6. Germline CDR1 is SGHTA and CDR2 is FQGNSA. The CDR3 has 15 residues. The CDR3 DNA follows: TGTGCCAGCAGCTTAGCTCCTAGCGGGTATTATGAGCAGTTCTTC. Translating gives CASSLAPSGYYEQFF.

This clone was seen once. CDR3 in amino acids: CASSPGQSYNEQFF. CDR3 in DNA: TGTGCCAGCAGCCCCGGACAATCCTACAATGAGCAGTTCTTC. This chain uses TRBV7-2 with TRBJ2-1; a possible D gene is TRBD1 (5 bases). CDR1 and CDR2 from the germline V gene are SGHTA and FQGNSA. The CDR3 spans 14 residues. The V gene lost 5 bases and the J gene lost 1 base, with 9 bases spanning the gap. The variable domain in full, with the rest retrieved from reference TRBV7-2 and TRBJ2-1, is GAGVSQSPSNKVTEKGKDVELRCDPISGHTALYWYRQSLGQGLEFLIYFQGNSAPDKSGLPSDRFSAERTGGSVSTLTIQRTQQEDSAVYLCASSPGQSYNEQFFGPGTRLTVL.

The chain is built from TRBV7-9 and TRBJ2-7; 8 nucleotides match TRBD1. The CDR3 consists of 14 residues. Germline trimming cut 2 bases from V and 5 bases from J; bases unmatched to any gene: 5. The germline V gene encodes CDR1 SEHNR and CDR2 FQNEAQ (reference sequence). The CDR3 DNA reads TGTGCCAGCAGCTTAACCGCAGGGGGCGACGAGCAGTACTTC. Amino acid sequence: CASSLTAGGDEQYF.

The CDR3 spells CASSLQPGFSYEQYF. The CDR3 nucleotides are TGTGCCAGCAGCTTGCAGCCCGGGTTTTCCTACGAGCAGTACTTC. The rearrangement joins TRBV11-2 to TRBJ2-7; D not certain. In germline, CDR1 is SGHAT, CDR2 FQNNGV. Trimming took 3 bases from V and 1 from J, leaving 13 bases between them. CDR3 length: 15 amino acids.

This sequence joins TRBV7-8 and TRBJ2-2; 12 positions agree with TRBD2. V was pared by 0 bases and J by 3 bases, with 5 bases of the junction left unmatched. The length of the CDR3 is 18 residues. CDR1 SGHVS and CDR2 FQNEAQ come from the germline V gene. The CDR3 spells CASSLALRLAGDTGELFF. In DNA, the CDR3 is TGTGCCAGCAGCTTAGCCCTCCGACTAGCGGGAGACACCGGGGAGCTGTTTTTT.

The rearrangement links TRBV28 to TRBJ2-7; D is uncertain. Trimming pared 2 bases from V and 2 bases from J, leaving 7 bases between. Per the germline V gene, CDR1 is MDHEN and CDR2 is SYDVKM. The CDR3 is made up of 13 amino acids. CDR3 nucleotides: TGTGCCAGCAGTTTAGTAGGGCCCTACGAGCAGTACTTC. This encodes CASSLVGPYEQYF.

The CDR3 DNA follows: TGTGCCAGCTCACCAGTACAGGGGAGTCGTGAGCAGTTCTTC. Its protein product is CASSPVQGSREQFF. The genes are TRBV18 and TRBJ2-1; 7 nucleotides align to TRBD1. From germline, CDR1 is KGHSH and CDR2 LQKENI. With V trimmed by 2 bases and J by 9 bases, 7 bases remained unmatched. The CDR3 is 14 amino acids.

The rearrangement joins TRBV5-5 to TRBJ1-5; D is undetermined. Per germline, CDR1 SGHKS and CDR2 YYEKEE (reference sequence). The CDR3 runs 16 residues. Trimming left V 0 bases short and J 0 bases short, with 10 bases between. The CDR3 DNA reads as TGTGCCAGCAGCTTGGGTTGGATCTATAGCAATCAGCCCCAGCATTTT. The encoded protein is CASSLGWIYSNQPQHF.

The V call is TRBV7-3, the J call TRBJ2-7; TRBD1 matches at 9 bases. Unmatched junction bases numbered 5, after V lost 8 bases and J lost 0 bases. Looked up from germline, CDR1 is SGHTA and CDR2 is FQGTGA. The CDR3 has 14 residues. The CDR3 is CASRPTGGSYEQYF. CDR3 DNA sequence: TGTGCCAGCCGCCCGACAGGGGGCTCCTACGAGCAGTACTTC.

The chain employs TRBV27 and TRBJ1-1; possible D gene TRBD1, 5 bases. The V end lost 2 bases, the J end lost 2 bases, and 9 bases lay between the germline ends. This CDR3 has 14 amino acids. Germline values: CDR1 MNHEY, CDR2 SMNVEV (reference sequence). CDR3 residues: CASSLGAINTEAFF. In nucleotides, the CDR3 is TGTGCCAGCAGTTTAGGGGCAATAAACACTGAAGCTTTCTTT.

The CDR3 region is CASSAQGALYEQYF. In nucleotides, the CDR3 is TGTGCCAGCAGCGCCCAGGGGGCTCTCTACGAGCAGTACTTC. The chain combines TRBV4-2 with TRBJ2-7; 8 bases fit TRBD1. Trimming cost V 5 bases and J 3 bases; bases outside gene matches: 6. CDR1 is LGHNA, CDR2 YNFKEQ, per germline. This CDR3 has 14 residues.

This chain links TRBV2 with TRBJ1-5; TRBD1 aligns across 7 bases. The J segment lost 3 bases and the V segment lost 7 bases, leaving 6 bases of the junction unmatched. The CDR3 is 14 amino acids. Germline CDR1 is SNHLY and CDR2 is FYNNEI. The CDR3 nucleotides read TGTGCCAGCAAGCCGGGACAGATCAATCAGCCCCAGCATTTT. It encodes CASKPGQINQPQHF.

The CDR3 DNA follows: TGTGCCAGCAGTCCCCCCCGCGGGCTAGCGGTACCCTACGAGCAGTACTTC. It encodes CASSPPRGLAVPYEQYF. This chain joins TRBV2 and TRBJ2-7, with TRBD2 matching over 7 bases. J lost 2 bases, V lost 5 bases, and 15 bases had no gene match. Germline values: CDR1 SNHLY, CDR2 FYNNEI. The CDR3 is 17 amino acids.